One sample yielded the 24 T cell receptor beta chains listed below, sequenced in a study of shared clonotypes between healthy human individuals. Sequencing was performed with immunoSEQ multiplex PCR; in TCRdb, only in-frame clones are kept and a portion is missing. Among over 150,000 clones, 66% were seen once, and the ten largest hold over 9.5%. Sequencing was done on a sample of memory CD4+ T cells sorted from blood. Subset here: CD45RA-negative fraction. Every receptor here comes from a young man in good health.

The V gene is TRBV29-1, the J gene TRBJ2-3; TRBD2 matches at 7 bases. The ends lost 3 bases at V and 6 bases at J; junction bases unmatched: 0. CDR3 size: 11 residues. Germline V CDR1 and CDR2: SQVTM, ANQGSEA. The DNA for the CDR3 is TGCAGCGTTGACGGGGGGGATACGCAGTATTTT. Amino acid sequence: CSVDGGDTQYF.

The chain couples TRBV11-2 to TRBJ2-7; 7 positions agree with TRBD2. Germline V gene lookup returns CDR1 SGHAT and CDR2 FQNNGV. The CDR3 has 13 amino acids. V lost 3 bases to trimming and J lost 6 bases; unmatched junction nucleotides: 5. The CDR3 DNA follows: TGTGCCAGCAGCTTTTCGAGGGAGGGCGAGCAGTACTTC. Its protein product is CASSFSREGEQYF.

This sequence joins TRBV5-6 and TRBJ2-3; D remains ambiguous. The V and J ends lost 1 base and 4 bases respectively, with 7 bases between them. This CDR3 comprises 13 residues. The germline V gene has CDR1 SGHDT and CDR2 YYEEEE. CDR3 DNA: TGTGCCAGCAGCTTGTCGGGTTCAGATACGCAGTATTTT. This translates into CASSLSGSDTQYF.

This chain joins TRBV5-1 and TRBJ1-2; D is possibly TRBD1 (5 bases). Per germline, CDR1 SGHRS and CDR2 YFSETQ. CDR3 length equals 15 residues. Trimming removed 0 bases at V and 4 bases at J, with 13 bases between. In nucleotides, the CDR3 is TGCGCCAGCAGCTTGGGACTGGGGGTGTCCTATGGCTACACCTTC. It yields the protein CASSLGLGVSYGYTF.

The chain links TRBV28 to TRBJ1-2; possible D gene TRBD1, 5 bases. CDR1 and CDR2 from the germline V gene are MDHEN and SYDVKM. V lost 3 bases and J lost 5, with 13 bases in between. The CDR3 loop spans 14 amino acids. This CDR3 is CASSLTTGGYGYTF. The CDR3 DNA follows: TGTGCCAGCAGTTTGACCACGGGGGGTTATGGCTACACCTTC.

The chain combines TRBV6-1 with TRBJ2-5; TRBD1 aligns across 8 bases. The CDR3 spans 15 residues. Germline assignment: CDR1 MNHNS and CDR2 SASEGT. Germline trimming cut 1 base from V and 1 base from J; bases unmatched to any gene: 2. The CDR3 protein is CASSEEGTGQETQYF. CDR3 in DNA: TGTGCCAGCAGTGAAGAGGGGACAGGCCAAGAGACCCAGTACTTC.

V gene TRBV9 combines with J gene TRBJ2-7; TRBD2 matches at 8 bases. V trimming: 3 bases; J trimming: 3 bases; junction bases outside the gene matches: 8. This CDR3 region has 15 residues. Germline V gives CDR1 SGDLS, CDR2 YYNGEE. The chain's CDR3 is CASSGTSSPHYEQYF. The DNA of the CDR3 is TGTGCCAGCAGCGGGACTAGCTCTCCTCACTACGAGCAGTACTTC.

The rearrangement joins TRBV6-1 to TRBJ2-1; D gene uncertain. The CDR3 consists of 14 residues. The V end lost 6 bases, the J end lost 3 bases, and 12 bases lay between the germline ends. The germline gives CDR1 MNHNS, CDR2 SASEGT. This chain's CDR3 is CASRSFGIYNEQFF. CDR3 coding DNA: TGTGCCAGCAGGAGCTTTGGTATCTACAATGAGCAGTTCTTC.

V and J are TRBV19 and TRBJ2-1; 7 bases match TRBD1. CDR1 is LNHDA, CDR2 SQIVND, per germline (reference sequence). V trimming: 6 bases; J trimming: 5 bases; junction bases outside the gene matches: 7. CDR3 length equals 14 residues. The CDR3 here is CASRGTGANNEQFF. In DNA, the CDR3 is TGTGCCAGTAGAGGCACAGGGGCTAACAATGAGCAGTTCTTC.

The V gene is TRBV27, the J gene TRBJ1-2; 8 bases match TRBD1. Germline CDR1 and CDR2: MNHEY and SMNVEV (reference sequence). Trimming at V came to 6 bases and at J to 8 bases, leaving 8 bases not matched to a gene. The CDR3 runs to 13 residues. CDR3 DNA: TGTGCCAGCAGGCCGACAGGGGATGGGGGCTACACCTTC. Residues: CASRPTGDGGYTF.

The rearrangement uses TRBV6-1 and TRBJ2-2; D possibly corresponds to TRBD2 (5 bases). Trimming cost V 4 bases and J 6 bases, with 12 bases left between them. The CDR3 has 14 residues. In germline, CDR1 is MNHNS, CDR2 SASEGT. The CDR3 DNA reads TGTGCCAGCAGTGCTGTTAGAGGGTCCGGGGAGCTGTTTTTT. It encodes CASSAVRGSGELFF.

This clone was detected a few times. The chain is built from TRBV11-2 and TRBJ2-1, with a possible D match to TRBD2 (6 bases). Germline V CDR1 and CDR2: SGHAT, FQNNGV. This CDR3 has 14 amino acids. V was cut by 5 bases and J by 6 bases, with 14 bases left in between. CDR3 DNA sequence: TGTGCCAGCAGCCCTCTTGTAGCGGTCAATGAGCAGTTCTTC. Amino acids: CASSPLVAVNEQFF. The entire variable domain, with the rest obtained from reference TRBV11-2 and TRBJ2-1, is as follows: EAGVAQSPRYKIIEKRQSVAFWCNPISGHATLYWYQQILGQGPKLLIQFQNNGVVDDSQLPKDRFSAERLKGVDSTLKIQPAKLEDSAVYLCASSPLVAVNEQFFGPGTRLTVL.

This chain connects TRBV14 to TRBJ2-1; 12 nucleotides align to TRBD2. The CDR3 covers 15 residues. Germline CDR1 is SGHDN and CDR2 is FVKESK. The V gene end was trimmed by 4 bases and the J gene end by 7 bases; junction bases not matched to a gene: 5. The CDR3 coding sequence is TGTGCCAGCAGCCGAGGGACTAGCGGGCGAAATGAGCAGTTCTTC. This gives the protein CASSRGTSGRNEQFF.

This clone was counted ten times or more. The same CDR3 also results from other DNA sequences found in this sample. CDR3 in DNA: TGTGCCAGCAGTGAAAGGAGGAACTATGGCTACACCTTC. This gives the protein CASSERRNYGYTF. The chain employs TRBV6-1 and TRBJ1-2; D uncertain. Trimming removed 2 bases at V and 2 bases at J, with 6 bases between. The CDR3 has 13 amino acids. The germline V gene encodes CDR1 MNHNS and CDR2 SASEGT.

The chain links TRBV27 to TRBJ1-5; 9 bases match TRBD1. Germline assignment: CDR1 MNHEY and CDR2 SMNVEV (reference sequence). The junction had 7 bases not matched to a gene; V was cut back by 6 bases and J by 4 bases. The CDR3 covers 15 residues. CDR3 residues: CASRGTGGGNQPQHF. DNA of the CDR3: TGTGCCAGCAGGGGAACAGGGGGCGGGAATCAGCCCCAGCATTTT.

The chain carries TRBV5-1 and TRBJ1-5, with D possibly being TRBD1 (6 bases). V lost 0 bases and J lost 4, with 8 bases in between. CDR1 and CDR2 from the germline V gene are SGHRS and YFSETQ. The CDR3 totals 14 residues. The DNA for the CDR3 is TGCGCCAGCAGCTTGGAGGGGGAAAATCAGCCCCAGCATTTT. Its translation: CASSLEGENQPQHF.

This chain uses TRBV7-2 with TRBJ2-1, with 7 bases aligning to TRBD2. CDR3 length equals 18 residues. The J segment lost 0 bases and the V segment lost 0 bases, leaving 8 bases of the junction unmatched. Germline V gene lookup returns CDR1 SGHTA and CDR2 FQGNSA. Written as DNA, the CDR3 is TGTGCCAGCAGCTTAGCGGCTAGCGGTTTCCGCTCCTACAATGAGCAGTTCTTC. Translation: CASSLAASGFRSYNEQFF.

This clone was detected once. This chain uses TRBV9 with TRBJ2-1; 7 bases are a match to TRBD2. The V and J ends lost 5 bases and 4 bases, in that order; junction bases with no gene match: 9. This CDR3 is 15 amino acids long. CDR1 and CDR2 (germline): SGDLS, YYNGEE. CDR3 protein: CASSMERESYNEQFF. The CDR3 nucleotides are TGTGCCAGCAGTATGGAGCGGGAATCATACAATGAGCAGTTCTTC.

V gene TRBV28 combines with J gene TRBJ2-7; possible D gene TRBD1, 5 bases. The germline gives CDR1 MDHEN, CDR2 SYDVKM. This CDR3 is 15 amino acids long. Trimming left V 4 bases short and J 3 bases short, with 16 bases between. The chain's CDR3 is CASSSLGVSYYEQYF. CDR3 sequence (DNA): TGTGCCAGCAGTTCCCTAGGGGTGTCCTACTACGAGCAGTACTTC.

Turning to this clone: One end of the junction does not line up with germline, which may come from a read error. The V gene is TRBV20-1, the J gene TRBJ2-1; tentatively, D is TRBD2 (5 bases). The germline gives CDR1 DFQATT, CDR2 SNEGSKA (reference sequence). The CDR3 covers 11 residues. This chain's CDR3 is CSVRPSWTLIF. In nucleotides, the CDR3 is TGCAGTGTTAGACCCTCCTGGACTCTCATCTTC.

The genes are TRBV9 and TRBJ2-1, with D possibly being TRBD1 or TRBD2 (5 bases each). CDR1 is SGDLS and CDR2 is YYNGEE in the germline V gene. CDR3 length equals 15 residues. Trimming left V 4 bases short and J 9 bases short, with 20 bases between. The CDR3 here is CASSRRTGTLLEQFF. The CDR3 region has the DNA TGTGCCAGCAGCCGACGCACCGGGACCCTACTTGAGCAGTTCTTC.

The chain carries TRBV7-2 and TRBJ2-1; possible D gene TRBD2, 6 bases. The germline CDR1 and CDR2 sequences are SGHTA and FQGNSA. The CDR3 consists of 17 residues. Trimming shortened V by 5 bases and J by 0 bases, and 17 bases separated the two germline ends. CDR3 loop: CASSPSGRRGSYNEQFF. CDR3 DNA sequence: TGTGCCAGCAGCCCCTCAGGCAGGCGGGGCTCCTACAATGAGCAGTTCTTC.

The table lists this clone with a count of one. This sequence joins TRBV7-2 and TRBJ1-5; the D gene is possibly TRBD1 (5 bases). Germline assignment: CDR1 SGHTA and CDR2 FQGNSA. With 1 base removed from V and 7 bases from J, the gap between germline ends came to 14 bases. The CDR3 runs to 15 residues. Here the CDR3 reads CASSLEHRRGQPQHF. CDR3 in DNA: TGTGCCAGCAGCTTAGAGCACAGACGGGGGCAGCCCCAGCATTTT. Drawing the rest from reference TRBV7-2 and TRBJ1-5, the complete variable domain is GAGVSQSPSNKVTEKGKDVELRCDPISGHTALYWYRQSLGQGLEFLIYFQGNSAPDKSGLPSDRFSAERTGGSVSTLTIQRTQQEDSAVYLCASSLEHRRGQPQHFGDGTRLSIL.

The table lists this clone with a count of one. The genes are TRBV7-2 and TRBJ2-1; 10 positions match TRBD1. The CDR3 totals 16 residues. Germline V gives CDR1 SGHTA, CDR2 FQGNSA. V trimming: 5 bases; J trimming: 12 bases; junction bases outside the gene matches: 16. Here the CDR3 DNA reads TGTGCCAGCAGCCAGCAGTTGGGGACAGGGGCCCTGGGGCAGTTCTTC. This translates into CASSQQLGTGALGQFF.